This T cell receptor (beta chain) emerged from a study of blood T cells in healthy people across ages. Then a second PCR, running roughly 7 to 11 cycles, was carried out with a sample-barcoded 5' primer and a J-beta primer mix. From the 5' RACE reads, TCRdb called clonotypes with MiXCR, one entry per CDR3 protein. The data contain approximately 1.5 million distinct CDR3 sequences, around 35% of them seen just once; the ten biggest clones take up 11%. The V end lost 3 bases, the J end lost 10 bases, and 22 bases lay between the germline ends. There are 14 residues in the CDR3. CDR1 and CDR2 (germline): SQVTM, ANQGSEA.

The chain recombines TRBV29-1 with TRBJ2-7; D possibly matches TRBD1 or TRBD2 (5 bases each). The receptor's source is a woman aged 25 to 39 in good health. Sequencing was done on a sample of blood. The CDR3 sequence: CSVERDGAQEAQYF. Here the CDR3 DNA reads TGCAGCGTTGAGAGGGACGGAGCCCAAGAGGCCCAGTACTTC.